A selection of T cell receptor beta chains follows, all from one sample in a study of CD4 T cells in relation to SARS-CoV-2 and coronaviruses. The protocol was immunoSEQ multiplex PCR, while the TCRdb copy is restricted to in-frame clones and leaves out a portion. Here the sample spans 65,000 or so clones, about 95% being singletons. What was sequenced was naive CD4+ T cells from PBMCs. The receptors were gathered from a human donor in good health. The CDR3 runs from the conserved cysteine through the conserved F or W. D genes are given only for firm matches. Rows may omit the clone size; those that give it use once, few, many or a size class.

v_gene: TRBV2
abundance: NA
j_gene: TRBJ2-7
d_gene: TRBD1
CDR3nt: TGTGCCAGCAGTGAAGGACAGGGGACCCACGAGCAGTACTTC
CDR3aa: CASSEGQGTHEQYF

v_gene: TRBV28
abundance: NA
j_gene: TRBJ1-5
d_gene: NA
CDR3nt: TGTGCCAGCAGTTTCTCGGGCAATCAGCCCCAGCATTTT
CDR3aa: CASSFSGNQPQHF

v_gene: TRBV28
abundance: NA
j_gene: TRBJ2-7
d_gene: TRBD2
CDR3nt: TGTGCCAGCAGTTTATCATTAGCGGGGCCGAGAGAGCAGTACTTC
CDR3aa: CASSLSLAGPREQYF

v_gene: TRBV28
abundance: NA
j_gene: TRBJ1-2
d_gene: TRBD1
CDR3nt: TGTGCCAGCAGTATAGAAACAGGGGGAAGTGGCTACACCTTC
CDR3aa: CASSIETGGSGYTF

v_gene: TRBV3-1/TRBV3-2
abundance: NA
j_gene: TRBJ1-2
d_gene: NA
CDR3nt: TGTGCCAGCAGCCAAGGGACCAGCTATGGCTACACCTTC
CDR3aa: CASSQGTSYGYTF

v_gene: TRBV6-6
abundance: few
j_gene: TRBJ1-5
d_gene: NA
CDR3nt: TGTGCCAGCAGTCCCGGGACTGCCGGGGGGAATCAGCCCCAGCATTTT
CDR3aa: CASSPGTAGGNQPQHF

v_gene: TRBV7-7
abundance: NA
j_gene: TRBJ2-3
d_gene: NA
CDR3nt: TGTGCCAGCAGCCCCTTAGGGGCTACACAATTACGCACAGATACGCAGTATTTT
CDR3aa: CASSPLGATQLRTDTQYF

v_gene: TRBV5-1
abundance: NA
j_gene: TRBJ2-1
d_gene: TRBD2
CDR3nt: TGCGCCAGCAGCTTAGTAGCGGGAAACAATGAGCAGTTCTTC
CDR3aa: CASSLVAGNNEQFF

v_gene: TRBV7-9
abundance: NA
j_gene: TRBJ1-2
d_gene: TRBD1
CDR3nt: TGTGCCAGCAGCTTAGCTCCAGGGGGCCCCTATGGCTACACCTTC
CDR3aa: CASSLAPGGPYGYTF

v_gene: TRBV18
abundance: NA
j_gene: TRBJ2-7
d_gene: NA
CDR3nt: TGTGCCAGCTCACCACTTAGTGGCGGCGAGCAGTACTTC
CDR3aa: CASSPLSGGEQYF

v_gene: TRBV28
abundance: NA
j_gene: TRBJ1-1
d_gene: TRBD1
CDR3nt: TGTGCCAGCAGGGCGGGACAGGGCTGGACTGAAGCTTTCTTT
CDR3aa: CASRAGQGWTEAFF

v_gene: TRBV6-5
abundance: NA
j_gene: TRBJ1-1
d_gene: NA
CDR3nt: TGTGCCAGCAGGGGCACCGGGGAGAACACTGAAGCTTTCTTT
CDR3aa: CASRGTGENTEAFF

v_gene: TRBV19
abundance: NA
j_gene: TRBJ2-2
d_gene: TRBD2
CDR3nt: TGTGCCAGTAGGGGGACAGGGACTAGCGGGAGGACCGGGGAGCTGTTTTTT
CDR3aa: CASRGTGTSGRTGELFF

v_gene: TRBV28
abundance: NA
j_gene: TRBJ1-2
d_gene: TRBD1
CDR3nt: TGTGCCAGCAGTCAAACAGGGGCTAACTATGGCTACACCTTC
CDR3aa: CASSQTGANYGYTF

v_gene: TRBV18
abundance: NA
j_gene: TRBJ2-5
d_gene: NA
CDR3nt: TGTGCCAGCTCACACGACAGAATCCAAGAGACCCAGTACTTC
CDR3aa: CASSHDRIQETQYF

v_gene: TRBV27
abundance: NA
j_gene: TRBJ2-7
d_gene: TRBD2
CDR3nt: TGTGCCAGCAGTTCTCGACTAGCGGCCTCCTACGAGCAGTACTTC
CDR3aa: CASSSRLAASYEQYF

v_gene: TRBV6-5
abundance: NA
j_gene: TRBJ2-1
d_gene: NA
CDR3nt: TGTGCCAGCAGAGGACAGAGAGGCCACAATGAGCAGTTCTTC
CDR3aa: CASRGQRGHNEQFF

v_gene: TRBV28
abundance: NA
j_gene: TRBJ2-5
d_gene: NA
CDR3nt: TGTGCCAGCAGTTTAACGAAGACCCAGTACTTC
CDR3aa: CASSLTKTQYF

v_gene: TRBV2
abundance: once
j_gene: TRBJ1-5
d_gene: NA
CDR3nt: TGTGCCAGCAGTGCGAGGCGGTTTAATCAGCCCCAGCATTTT
CDR3aa: CASSARRFNQPQHF

v_gene: TRBV5-1
abundance: NA
j_gene: TRBJ2-1
d_gene: NA
CDR3nt: TGCGCCAGCAGCTTGGGTAGCGGCTCCTACAATGAGCAGTTCTTC
CDR3aa: CASSLGSGSYNEQFF

v_gene: TRBV7-6
abundance: NA
j_gene: TRBJ1-5
d_gene: NA
CDR3nt: TGTGCCAGCAGCTTATTCGAAACCTATAGCAATCAGCCCCAGCATTTT
CDR3aa: CASSLFETYSNQPQHF

v_gene: TRBV6-5
abundance: once
j_gene: TRBJ2-7
d_gene: TRBD1
CDR3nt: TGTGCCAGCAGGGATGGACAGGGGCAACAATACGAGCAGTACTTC
CDR3aa: CASRDGQGQQYEQYF

v_gene: TRBV11-2
abundance: once
j_gene: TRBJ2-3
d_gene: NA
CDR3nt: TGTGCCAGCAGCTCGACAAGTAACACAGATACGCAGTATTTT
CDR3aa: CASSSTSNTDTQYF

v_gene: TRBV2
abundance: NA
j_gene: TRBJ2-3
d_gene: NA
CDR3nt: TGTGCCGGAACAAAAGCTGGGGGCACAGATACGCAGTATTTT
CDR3aa: CAGTKAGGTDTQYF

v_gene: TRBV5-4
abundance: NA
j_gene: TRBJ2-1
d_gene: NA
CDR3nt: TGTGCCAGCAGTTCTGGGGGCAATGAGCAGTTCTTC
CDR3aa: CASSSGGNEQFF

v_gene: TRBV6-6
abundance: NA
j_gene: TRBJ1-2
d_gene: NA
CDR3nt: TGTGCCAGCAGCGCCGCGGTTTTGGTCTATGGCTACACCTTC
CDR3aa: CASSAAVLVYGYTF

v_gene: TRBV5-6
abundance: NA
j_gene: TRBJ2-2
d_gene: NA
CDR3nt: TGTGCCAGCAGCTTCGACCACACCGGGGAGCTGTTTTTT
CDR3aa: CASSFDHTGELFF

v_gene: TRBV25-1
abundance: NA
j_gene: TRBJ1-1
d_gene: TRBD1
CDR3nt: TGTGCCAGCAGGGGACAGGGGTTGAACACTGAAGCTTTCTTT
CDR3aa: CASRGQGLNTEAFF

v_gene: TRBV19
abundance: NA
j_gene: TRBJ2-1
d_gene: NA
CDR3nt: TGTGCCAGTAGTATACCCTCGGTGGGATCCTACAATGAGCAGTTCTTC
CDR3aa: CASSIPSVGSYNEQFF

v_gene: TRBV6-1
abundance: few
j_gene: TRBJ1-5
d_gene: NA
CDR3nt: TGTGCCAGCAGTGAAACCGTCGGAAATCAGCCCCAGCATTTT
CDR3aa: CASSETVGNQPQHF

v_gene: TRBV27
abundance: NA
j_gene: TRBJ2-5
d_gene: TRBD1
CDR3nt: TGTGCCAGCGGATGGACAGGGAAAGAGACCCAGTACTTC
CDR3aa: CASGWTGKETQYF

v_gene: TRBV13
abundance: NA
j_gene: TRBJ2-1
d_gene: TRBD2
CDR3nt: TGTGCCAGCAGCTTTACAAGCGGGAGGGTTAATGAGCAGTTCTTC
CDR3aa: CASSFTSGRVNEQFF

v_gene: TRBV6-2/TRBV6-3
abundance: NA
j_gene: TRBJ2-3
d_gene: TRBD2
CDR3nt: TGTGCCAGCAGACCTAGCGGGAGCACAGATACGCAGTATTTT
CDR3aa: CASRPSGSTDTQYF

v_gene: TRBV11-2
abundance: NA
j_gene: TRBJ2-1
d_gene: TRBD2
CDR3nt: TGTGCCAGCAGCTTACGCGGGAGGGTTGACAATGAGCAGTTCTTC
CDR3aa: CASSLRGRVDNEQFF

v_gene: TRBV19
abundance: NA
j_gene: TRBJ2-6
d_gene: NA
CDR3nt: TGTGCCAGTAGTATGAAGGCAACTGGGGCCAACGTCCTGACTTTC
CDR3aa: CASSMKATGANVLTF

v_gene: TRBV28
abundance: NA
j_gene: TRBJ1-2
d_gene: TRBD1
CDR3nt: TGTGCCAGCAGGCCGACAGGGGGGTCAGGCTATGGCTACACCTTC
CDR3aa: CASRPTGGSGYGYTF

v_gene: TRBV7-6
abundance: NA
j_gene: TRBJ2-6
d_gene: TRBD1
CDR3nt: TGTGCCAGCAGCTTACGTGGACAGGGGCTCTCTGGGGCCAACGTCCTGACTTTC
CDR3aa: CASSLRGQGLSGANVLTF

v_gene: TRBV30
abundance: NA
j_gene: TRBJ2-3
d_gene: NA
CDR3nt: TGCGCCCTAGGCACAGATACGCAGTATTTT
CDR3aa: CALGTDTQYF

v_gene: TRBV27
abundance: NA
j_gene: TRBJ1-4
d_gene: TRBD1
CDR3nt: TGTGCCAGCAGACCGGGACAGGCAGTGGGAAAACTGTTTTTT
CDR3aa: CASRPGQAVGKLFF

v_gene: TRBV27
abundance: once
j_gene: TRBJ2-7
d_gene: NA
CDR3nt: TGTGCCAGCAGTCCCGGACATTTTTCGGCCGACTACGAGCAGTACTTC
CDR3aa: CASSPGHFSADYEQYF

v_gene: TRBV19
abundance: NA
j_gene: TRBJ2-7
d_gene: NA
CDR3nt: TGTGCCAGTAGTTTACAGGGGAGGAATGAGCAGTACTTC
CDR3aa: CASSLQGRNEQYF